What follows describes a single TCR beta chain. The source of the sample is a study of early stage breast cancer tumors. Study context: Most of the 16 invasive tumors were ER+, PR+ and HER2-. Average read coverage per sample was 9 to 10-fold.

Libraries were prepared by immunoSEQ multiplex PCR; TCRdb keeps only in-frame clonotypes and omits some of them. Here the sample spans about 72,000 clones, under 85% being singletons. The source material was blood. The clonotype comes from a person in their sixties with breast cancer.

The CDR3 reads CASSYRAEQYF. CDR3 nucleotide sequence: TGTGCCAGCAGTTACAGGGCCGAGCAGTACTTC. The V call is TRBV6-6, the J call TRBJ2-7, with D uncertain. The V and J ends lost 2 bases and 6 bases respectively, with 5 bases between them. The CDR3 contains 11 residues. The V gene's germline CDR1 is MNHNY and CDR2 SVGAGI (reference sequence).